These 25 T cell receptor beta chains were sequenced from one sample in a study of blood T cell repertoires in COVID-19. Assay used: immunoSEQ multiplex PCR; TCRdb lists only in-frame clones, some missing. Among 150,000 to 200,000 clones listed, nearly 80% were seen once. The sequenced sample was peripheral blood. These receptors were taken from a woman aged 70-85 years with acute or convalescent COVID-19.

The rearrangement links TRBV19 to TRBJ1-4; 7 positions match TRBD1. Germline V lookup: CDR1 LNHDA, CDR2 SQIVND (reference sequence). This CDR3 spans 15 amino acids. The junction had 6 bases not matched to a gene; V was cut back by 5 bases and J by 3 bases. The CDR3 coding sequence is TGTGCCAGTAGTGCCAGGACAGGACCTAATGAAAAACTGTTTTTT. Protein: CASSARTGPNEKLFF.

This clone was found a few times. V usage is TRBV20-1 and J usage is TRBJ1-2; D is unclear. Germline V lookup: CDR1 DFQATT, CDR2 SNEGSKA (reference sequence). The CDR3 extends over 14 amino acids. The ends were cut back, 3 bases at V and 4 bases at J, with 15 bases in the middle. CDR3 bases: TGCAGTGCTAGTTTTCGTGGGCAGAGCTATGGCTACACCTTC. Translated, it gives CSASFRGQSYGYTF.

For the CDR3, the DNA is TGTGCCAGCTCACCATTAGCGGGGAACAATGAGCAGTTCTTC. Protein product: CASSPLAGNNEQFF. The V gene is TRBV18, the J gene TRBJ2-1, with TRBD2 identical over 8 bases. Germline-derived CDR1 and CDR2 are KGHSH and LQKENI. The CDR3 runs 14 residues. Losses at the gene ends were 2 bases for V and 5 bases for J; bases not matched to a gene: 2.

As for this clone: At one end, the junction sequence differs from germline, possibly due to a read error. V and J are TRBV6-6 and TRBJ2-7; TRBD2 is a possible D gene (5 bases). The CDR3 runs to 13 residues. The V gene's germline CDR1 is MNHNY and CDR2 SVGAGI (reference sequence). CDR3 in amino acids: CASSFRPEVLRDF. The CDR3 bases are TGTGCCAGCAGTTTCCGACCGGAAGTTTTGAGGGACTTC.

The genes are TRBV27 and TRBJ2-1, with D perhaps TRBD1 (6 bases). CDR1 is MNHEY, CDR2 SMNVEV, per germline (reference sequence). The length of the CDR3 is 13 residues. Trimming took 2 bases from V and 9 from J, leaving 11 bases between them. The CDR3 loop is CASSLAFRGEQFF. In nucleotides, the CDR3 is TGTGCCAGCAGTTTAGCCTTCAGGGGTGAGCAGTTCTTC.

V usage is TRBV6-4 and J usage is TRBJ1-1; 9 bases match TRBD1. Germline V gene data show CDR1 as MRHNA and CDR2 as SNTAGT. The CDR3 is 16 amino acids. J was trimmed by 5 bases and V by 3 bases; bases with no gene match: 10. CDR3 sequence: CASSERGTGRETEAFF. The CDR3 bases are TGTGCCAGCAGTGAACGTGGGACAGGGAGGGAAACTGAAGCTTTCTTT.

The chain employs TRBV5-1 and TRBJ2-2, with 9 positions matching TRBD1. V lost 2 bases, J lost 7 bases, and 12 bases stayed unmatched. CDR1 is SGHRS, CDR2 YFSETQ, per germline. The CDR3 runs to 17 residues. The CDR3 protein is CASSFPGQGLMGGELFF. CDR3 DNA sequence: TGCGCCAGCAGCTTTCCGGGACAGGGCTTAATGGGCGGGGAGCTGTTTTTT.

CDR3 amino acids: CAWQVSGGVGEQFF. DNA for the CDR3: TGTGCCTGGCAAGTGAGCGGGGGGGTAGGTGAGCAGTTCTTC. This chain joins TRBV30 and TRBJ2-1; 10 nucleotides match TRBD2. The CDR3 has 14 residues. Germline V gene data show CDR1 as GTSNPN and CDR2 as SVGIG (reference sequence). V shed 5 bases, J shed 9 bases, and the junction held 10 bases outside the gene matches. Using reference TRBV30 and TRBJ2-1 for the parts outside the CDR3, the full variable domain is SQTIHQWPATLVQPVGSPLSLECTVEGTSNPNLYWYRQAAGRGLQLLFYSVGIGQISSEVPQNLSASRPQDRQFILSSKKLLLSDSGFYLCAWQVSGGVGEQFFGPGTRLTVL.

CDR3 sequence (DNA): TGTGCCAGCAGCTTATTAGTACCCATACAGCGGGAATCTTTGGGGACCGGGGAGCTGTTTTTT. It codes for CASSLLVPIQRESLGTGELFF. J is TRBJ2-2 and V is TRBV7-3, with TRBD2 identical over 7 bases. This CDR3 contains 21 residues. The ends lost 2 bases at V and 5 bases at J; junction bases unmatched: 23. From germline, CDR1 is SGHTA and CDR2 FQGTGA.

The rearrangement links TRBV9 to TRBJ1-1; D gene ambiguous. Germline-derived CDR1 and CDR2 are SGDLS and YYNGEE. This CDR3 comprises 14 residues. Trimming removed 4 bases from V and 4 bases from J, with 14 bases in between. CDR3 bases: TGTGCCAGCAGCTCCCGTATTGAGCGCACTGAAGCTTTCTTT. It specifies CASSSRIERTEAFF.

The chain links TRBV5-6 to TRBJ2-3, with 16 bases that match TRBD2. The V gene's germline CDR1 is SGHDT and CDR2 YYEEEE. Trimming took 4 bases from V and 3 from J; bases not matched to a gene: 8. This CDR3 has 18 residues. CDR3 coding DNA: TGTGCCAGCAGCGCCTTCGGGACTAGCGGGAGGGTAACAGATACGCAGTATTTT. Encoded protein: CASSAFGTSGRVTDTQYF.

This rearrangement joins TRBV19 to TRBJ1-5, with D possibly TRBD1 on 5 matching bases. The length of the CDR3 is 16 residues. V was trimmed by 3 bases and J by 1 base, leaving 13 bases between them. CDR1 and CDR2 (germline): LNHDA, SQIVND (reference sequence). CDR3 nucleotide sequence: TGTGCCAGTAGTATTGGTGGGGCTCGAAGCAATCAGCCCCAGCATTTT. As protein: CASSIGGARSNQPQHF.

The chain recombines TRBV7-9 with TRBJ1-4, with TRBD1 identical over 7 bases. The length of the CDR3 is 13 residues. The V gene's germline CDR1 is SEHNR and CDR2 FQNEAQ (reference sequence). J lost 8 bases, V lost 1 base, and 1 base had no gene match. CDR3 loop: CASSLVQGEKLFF. The CDR3 coding sequence is TGTGCCAGCAGCTTAGTACAGGGGGAAAAACTGTTTTTT.

V is TRBV30 and J is TRBJ1-2, with D possibly TRBD1 on 5 matching bases. V lost 2 bases, J lost 10 bases, and 14 bases lay in between. The CDR3 sequence is 12 residues long. Germline CDR1 is GTSNPN and CDR2 is SVGIG (reference sequence). This chain's CDR3 is CAWSPAGRFYTF. The CDR3 bases are TGTGCCTGGAGTCCTGCGGGACGGTTCTACACCTTC.

This clone was found once. The chain links TRBV5-5 to TRBJ2-7; 8 bases align to TRBD1. The V gene's germline CDR1 is SGHKS and CDR2 YYEKEE (reference sequence). J was trimmed by 2 bases and V by 0 bases; bases with no gene match: 4. The CDR3 is 15 residues long. The CDR3 DNA is TGTGCCAGCAGCTTGGTAGGGACAGGAGCCTACGAGCAGTACTTC. Residues: CASSLVGTGAYEQYF.

V is TRBV5-1 and J is TRBJ2-5; D is ambiguous. Deletions cut 2 bases from V and 5 bases from J, with 13 bases between. The CDR3 length is 14 residues. Germline CDR1 is SGHRS and CDR2 is YFSETQ. The CDR3 bases are TGCGCCAGCAGCTTTCAGCCGGGTGGTGAGACCCAGTACTTC. Translation gives CASSFQPGGETQYF.

This clone was picked up one time. The chain uses TRBV19 and TRBJ1-5; a possible D gene is TRBD1 (6 bases). V was pared by 2 bases and J by 6 bases, with 32 bases between. CDR3 length: 21 amino acids. Germline V gene lookup returns CDR1 LNHDA and CDR2 SQIVND (reference sequence). The CDR3 nucleotides are TGTGCCAGTAGTATACCCCCAAACTATGACAGGAGGTTCGGGGCGAGTCAGCCCCAGCATTTT. Residues: CASSIPPNYDRRFGASQPQHF. The full variable domain, completed using reference TRBV19 and TRBJ1-5, is DGGITQSPKYLFRKEGQNVTLSCEQNLNHDAMYWYRQDPGQGLRLIYYSQIVNDFQKGDIAEGYSVSREKKESFPLTVTSAQKNPTAFYLCASSIPPNYDRRFGASQPQHFGDGTRLSIL.

The V call is TRBV6-5, the J call TRBJ2-7; 7 nucleotides agree with TRBD2. J lost 6 bases, V lost 7 bases, and 12 bases had no gene match. The CDR3 is 14 residues long. The V gene's germline CDR1 is MNHEY and CDR2 SVGAGI. CDR3 DNA sequence: TGTGCCAGCAACATCGCCGGGACTACGTCCGAGCAGTACTTC. It yields the protein CASNIAGTTSEQYF.

This chain connects TRBV11-2 to TRBJ2-5, with a tentative D call TRBD1 (6 bases). V lost 5 bases and J lost 5, with 15 bases in between. The CDR3 covers 14 residues. Per germline, CDR1 SGHAT and CDR2 FQNNGV. CDR3: CASSDVGQSETQYF. CDR3 nucleotide sequence: TGTGCCAGCAGCGACGTAGGACAGAGCGAGACCCAGTACTTC.

This clone was seen once. The CDR3 spells CAWRWRQGAGTEAFF. The CDR3 nucleotides read TGTGCCTGGAGGTGGAGGCAGGGGGCGGGCACTGAAGCTTTCTTT. The chain has TRBV30 and TRBJ1-1, with TRBD1 matching 8 bases. CDR3 length: 15 residues. CDR1 and CDR2 from the germline V gene are GTSNPN and SVGIG (reference sequence). J gave up 4 bases and V 3 bases, and 10 bases lay outside the gene matches.

This clone was seen only a few times. The chain carries TRBV4-2 and TRBJ1-1; D might be TRBD1 (5 bases). Trimming left V 1 base short and J 5 bases short, with 11 bases between. The CDR3 contains 14 residues. In germline, CDR1 is LGHNA, CDR2 YNFKEQ. CDR3 sequence: CASSQGQGRTEAFF. The CDR3 coding sequence is TGTGCCAGCAGCCAAGGTCAGGGAAGGACTGAAGCTTTCTTT.

V usage is TRBV11-2 and J usage is TRBJ1-6, with 7 bases lining up with TRBD1. The CDR3 totals 12 residues. The junction had 6 bases not matched to a gene; V was cut back by 5 bases and J by 14 bases. Per germline, CDR1 SGHAT and CDR2 FQNNGV. The CDR3 loop is CASSATGFTLHF. CDR3 in DNA: TGTGCCAGCAGCGCGACAGGGTTCACCCTCCACTTT.

This rearrangement joins TRBV30 to TRBJ1-3; 9 positions agree with TRBD1. The CDR3 runs to 13 residues. Germline V gives CDR1 GTSNPN, CDR2 SVGIG (reference sequence). With 5 bases clipped from V and 8 bases from J, the junction kept 7 bases outside the gene matches. CDR3 bases: TGTGCCTGGGAAAGGACAGGGGTTGACACCATATATTTT. Encoded protein: CAWERTGVDTIYF.

The V gene is TRBV6-2 or TRBV6-3, the J gene TRBJ1-2, with D uncertain. Germline V gives CDR1 MNHEY, CDR2 SVGEGT. The CDR3 runs to 12 residues. V lost 2 bases and J 3 bases, leaving 4 bases between the germline ends. The CDR3 nucleotides read TGTGCCAGCAGTTACCCCGACTATGGCTACACCTTC. It yields the protein CASSYPDYGYTF.

The CDR3 DNA sequence: TGTGCCAGCAGTTACGGCGCCATGACAGGGACTGAAGCTTTCTTT. This gives the protein CASSYGAMTGTEAFF. The chain joins TRBV6-2 or TRBV6-3 to TRBJ1-1; TRBD1 matches 7 bases. The CDR3 sequence is 15 residues long. V dropped 2 bases and J dropped 5; count of bases not matched to a gene: 8. CDR1 and CDR2 from the germline V gene are MNHEY and SVGEGT.